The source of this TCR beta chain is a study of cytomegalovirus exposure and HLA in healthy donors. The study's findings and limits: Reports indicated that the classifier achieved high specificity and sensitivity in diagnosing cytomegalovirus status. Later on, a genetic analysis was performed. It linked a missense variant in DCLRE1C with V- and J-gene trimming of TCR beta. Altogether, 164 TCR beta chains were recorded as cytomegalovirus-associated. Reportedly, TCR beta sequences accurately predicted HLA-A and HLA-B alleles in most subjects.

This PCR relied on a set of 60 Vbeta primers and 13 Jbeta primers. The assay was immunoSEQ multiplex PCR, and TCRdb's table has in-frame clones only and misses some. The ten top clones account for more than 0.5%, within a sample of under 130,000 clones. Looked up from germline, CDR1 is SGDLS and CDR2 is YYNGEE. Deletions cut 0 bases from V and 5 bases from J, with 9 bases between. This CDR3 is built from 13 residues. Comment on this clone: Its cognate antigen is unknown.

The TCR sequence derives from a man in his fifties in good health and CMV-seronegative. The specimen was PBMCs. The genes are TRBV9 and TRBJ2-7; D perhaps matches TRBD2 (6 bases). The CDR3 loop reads CASSVELAHEQYF. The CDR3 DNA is TGTGCCAGCAGCGTAGAACTAGCTCACGAGCAGTACTTC. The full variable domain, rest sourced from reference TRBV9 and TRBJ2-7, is DSGVTQTPKHLITATGQRVTLRCSPRSGDLSVYWYQQSLDQGLQFLIQYYNGEERAKGNILERFSAQQFPDLHSELNLSSLELGDSALYFCASSVELAHEQYFGPGTRLTVT.